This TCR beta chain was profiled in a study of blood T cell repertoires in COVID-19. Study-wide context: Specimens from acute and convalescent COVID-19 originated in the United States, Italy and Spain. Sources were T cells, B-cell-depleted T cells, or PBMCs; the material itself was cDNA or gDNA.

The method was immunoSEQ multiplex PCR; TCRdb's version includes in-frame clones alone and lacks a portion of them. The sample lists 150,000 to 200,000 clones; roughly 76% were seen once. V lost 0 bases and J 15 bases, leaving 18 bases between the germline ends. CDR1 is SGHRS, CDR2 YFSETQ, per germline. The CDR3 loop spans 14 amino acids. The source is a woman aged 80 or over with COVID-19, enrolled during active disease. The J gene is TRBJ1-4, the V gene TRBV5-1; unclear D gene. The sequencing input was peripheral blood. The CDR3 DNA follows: TGCGCCAGCAGCTTGGCCCAGACCGGGTCAACGGTGTTTTTT. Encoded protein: CASSLAQTGSTVFF.